This is a list of T cell receptor beta chains from one sample in a study of T cell repertoires in cytomegalovirus infection. TCRdb itself ran the reads through MiXCR, one entry per CDR3 protein. The sample yields a few hundred thousand distinct CDR3 sequences, approximately 26% seen once. The material sequenced was PBMCs. Receptor source: a human donor in good health (CMV status not recorded). Some clones in this sample may be carry-over from other donors' samples. CDR3s include the opening cysteine and the closing phenylalanine or tryptophan. A D gene is named only where the DNA matches it firmly. Not all rows give a size; the values are once, few, many and, for expanded clones, a class.

CDR3	DNA	J	V	D	size
CASSFRLAGDHEQFF	TGTGCCAGCAGCTTTCGACTAGCGGGAGATCATGAGCAGTTCTTC	TRBJ2-1	TRBV7-2	TRBD2	few
CARSQGGHEQFF	TGTGCCAGGAGCCAAGGCGGGCATGAGCAGTTCTTC	TRBJ2-1	TRBV12-3/TRBV12-4	-	-
CASTMPGTVGLNNYGYTF	TGTGCCAGCACAATGCCCGGGACGGTGGGGCTCAATAACTATGGCTACACCTTC	TRBJ1-2	TRBV28	-	-
CASSLQRNTEAFF	TGTGCCAGCAGTTTACAGAGGAACACTGAAGCTTTCTTT	TRBJ1-1	TRBV12-3/TRBV12-4	-	many
CATSRLGGNQPQHF	TGTGCCACCTCTCGGTTGGGAGGCAATCAGCCCCAGCATTTT	TRBJ1-5	TRBV7-9	-	-
CASSLVVSRGNQPQHF	TGTGCCAGCAGCTTAGTAGTCAGCAGGGGCAATCAGCCCCAGCATTTT	TRBJ1-5	TRBV7-2	-	few
CAVTSGRAPWFF	TGTGCCGTAACTAGCGGGAGGGCCCCCTGGTTCTTC	TRBJ2-1	TRBV12-3/TRBV12-4	TRBD2	-
CSARGQANTDTQYF	TGCAGTGCTAGGGGTCAGGCCAACACAGATACGCAGTATTTT	TRBJ2-3	TRBV20-1	-	once
CAISVGFNTEAFF	TGTGCCATCAGTGTGGGTTTTAACACTGAAGCTTTCTTT	TRBJ1-1	TRBV10-3	-	few
CAAEREAETQYF	TGTGCGGCGGAGCGGGAGGCCGAGACCCAGTACTTC	TRBJ2-5	TRBV7-9	TRBD2	many
CASSLAQGLEYNEQFF	TGTGCCAGCAGCTTAGCCCAGGGACTAGAATACAATGAGCAGTTCTTC	TRBJ2-1	TRBV7-6	TRBD2	-
CASSGQGQKETQYF	TGCGCCAGCAGCGGCCAGGGACAGAAAGAGACCCAGTACTTC	TRBJ2-5	TRBV5-1	TRBD1	-
CASSTNREMVGYTF	TGTGCCAGCAGCACTAACAGGGAGATGGTCGGCTACACCTTC	TRBJ1-2	TRBV13	-	-
CSANPGTSGTDTQYF	TGCAGTGCTAACCCGGGGACTAGCGGCACAGATACGCAGTATTTT	TRBJ2-3	TRBV20-1	TRBD2	-
CASSLEVYGYTF	TGTGCCAGCAGCTTAGAGGTCTATGGCTACACCTTC	TRBJ1-2	TRBV7-2	-	many
CASSFGVTNEKLFF	TGTGCCAGCAGCTTTGGGGTAACTAATGAAAAACTGTTTTTT	TRBJ1-4	TRBV7-9	-	-
CASSIGSSWGGEKLFF	TGTGCCAGTAGTATAGGTTCGTCTTGGGGTGGTGAAAAACTGTTTTTT	TRBJ1-4	TRBV19	-	-
CASGQQSLQGAQNEKLFF	TGTGCTAGTGGTCAACAGTCGTTACAGGGGGCTCAGAATGAAAAACTGTTTTTT	TRBJ1-4	TRBV12-5	TRBD1	few
CASSRTGSSRNTEAFF	TGTGCCAGCAGCCGGACAGGTTCGAGCCGTAACACTGAAGCTTTCTTT	TRBJ1-1	TRBV11-3	TRBD1	-
CASSPDSSYNEQFF	TGTGCCAGCTCACCTGATAGTTCGTACAATGAGCAGTTCTTC	TRBJ2-1	TRBV18	-	few
CASSLGTGLEYF	TGTGCCAGCAGTTTGGGGACAGGGTTGGAGTATTTT	TRBJ2-3	TRBV12-3/TRBV12-4	TRBD1	many
CASRGTGFYNEQFF	TGTGCCAGCAGGGGGACAGGGTTCTACAATGAGCAGTTCTTC	TRBJ2-1	TRBV7-2	TRBD1	many